Below, 10 T cell receptor beta chains from the same sample are listed, as sequenced in a study of blood T cell repertoires in COVID-19. This table comes from immunoSEQ multiplex PCR, and its TCRdb copy is limited to in-frame clones, with some not included. The table has 59,000 or so clones, approximately 80% seen once. The sample consisted of peripheral blood. Source of these receptors: a man in his sixties with acute or convalescent COVID-19.

This chain uses TRBV7-3 with TRBJ2-1; perhaps TRBD2 as D (6 bases). Trimming stripped 0 bases from V and 6 bases from J, with 12 bases between. The length of the CDR3 is 15 residues. Looked up from germline, CDR1 is SGHTA and CDR2 is FQGTGA. CDR3 nucleotide sequence: TGTGCCAGCAGCTTAACCCTCGGGGGAATCAATGAGCAGTTCTTC. Translated, it gives CASSLTLGGINEQFF.

CDR3 sequence (DNA): TGTGCCAGCAGCGAAAGATACTGGACTAGCGGAGAAACCGGGGAGCTGTTTTTT. It encodes CASSERYWTSGETGELFF. The chain couples TRBV7-2 to TRBJ2-2, with 10 bases fitting TRBD2. There are 18 residues in the CDR3. Germline assignment: CDR1 SGHTA and CDR2 FQGNSA. The ends lost 5 bases at V and 5 bases at J; junction bases unmatched: 14. Full variable domain (remainder filled in from reference TRBV7-2 and TRBJ2-2): GAGVSQSPSNKVTEKGKDVELRCDPISGHTALYWYRQSLGQGLEFLIYFQGNSAPDKSGLPSDRFSAERTGGSVSTLTIQRTQQEDSAVYLCASSERYWTSGETGELFFGEGSRLTVL.

The rearrangement uses TRBV27 and TRBJ2-3; no clear D. The CDR3 is 15 amino acids. The V end was cut by 5 bases, the J end by 4 bases, with 16 bases between. Germline CDR1 reads MNHEY; CDR2 reads SMNVEV (reference sequence). CDR3 in amino acids: CASSLGPSMADTQYF. The CDR3 nucleotides read TGTGCCAGCAGTCTGGGCCCCAGCATGGCAGATACGCAGTATTTT.

This chain connects TRBV2 to TRBJ2-1, with 12 bases lining up with TRBD2. The trim removed 8 bases at V and 4 bases at J, leaving 9 bases unmatched. The CDR3 runs 16 residues. Looked up from germline, CDR1 is SNHLY and CDR2 is FYNNEI. CDR3 amino acids: CASGSSGGASYNEQFF. The CDR3 DNA reads TGTGCCAGCGGCTCTAGCGGGGGGGCGAGTTACAATGAGCAGTTCTTC.

V is TRBV6-5 and J is TRBJ2-1; 7 positions agree with TRBD2. The V gene's germline CDR1 is MNHEY and CDR2 SVGAGI. The CDR3 is made up of 13 amino acids. The trim removed 11 bases at V and 3 bases at J, leaving 7 bases unmatched. The CDR3 spells CAGRPSGYNEQFF. DNA of the CDR3: TGTGCCGGACGGCCTAGCGGCTACAATGAGCAGTTCTTC.

The chain uses TRBV9 and TRBJ1-1; 9 positions agree with TRBD1. CDR1 is SGDLS, CDR2 YYNGEE, per germline. V lost 4 bases to trimming and J lost 6 bases; unmatched junction nucleotides: 10. The length of the CDR3 is 15 residues. CDR3 sequence reads: CASSLTGQGFAEAFF. The CDR3 DNA sequence: TGTGCCAGCAGCCTCACGGGACAGGGCTTTGCTGAAGCTTTCTTT. The full variable domain, completed using reference TRBV9 and TRBJ1-1, is DSGVTQTPKHLITATGQRVTLRCSPRSGDLSVYWYQQSLDQGLQFLIQYYNGEERAKGNILERFSAQQFPDLHSELNLSSLELGDSALYFCASSLTGQGFAEAFFGQGTRLTVV.

The rearrangement links TRBV29-1 to TRBJ1-2; TRBD1 aligns across 11 bases. CDR3 length equals 14 residues. CDR1 is SQVTM, CDR2 ANQGSEA, per germline. V lost 4 bases to trimming and J lost 8 bases; unmatched junction nucleotides: 9. The CDR3 bases are TGCAGCGTTGCCGGGACAGGGGGAACTAGAGGCTACACCTTC. This sequence encodes CSVAGTGGTRGYTF.

The chain uses TRBV14 and TRBJ1-1, with unresolved D. V lost 4 bases, J lost 0 bases, and 9 bases lay in between. The V gene's germline CDR1 is SGHDN and CDR2 FVKESK. This CDR3 region has 14 residues. The CDR3 DNA reads as TGTGCCAGCAGCCCCGTACTTATGAACACTGAAGCTTTCTTT. Its protein is CASSPVLMNTEAFF.

This chain connects TRBV10-3 to TRBJ1-2; unclear D gene. The CDR3 totals 14 residues. The germline CDR1 and CDR2 sequences are ENHRY and SYGVKD. V was clipped by 11 bases and J by 4 bases, with 20 bases between them. The CDR3 loop is CAVAPGTAAYGYTF. CDR3 DNA sequence: TGTGCCGTCGCACCGGGAACAGCAGCCTATGGCTACACCTTC.

In this sample, this clone turned up once. Relative to the germline gene, one junction end is altered; a read error may explain this. The gene calls are TRBV5-1 and TRBJ2-5; D is tentatively TRBD1 or TRBD2 (5 bases each). The CDR3 runs 14 residues. Germline V gives CDR1 SGHRS, CDR2 YFSETQ. The CDR3 bases are TGCGCCAGCAGGTTGGGACCGCAGACTGAGACCCAGTACTTC. This translates into CASRLGPQTETQYF.